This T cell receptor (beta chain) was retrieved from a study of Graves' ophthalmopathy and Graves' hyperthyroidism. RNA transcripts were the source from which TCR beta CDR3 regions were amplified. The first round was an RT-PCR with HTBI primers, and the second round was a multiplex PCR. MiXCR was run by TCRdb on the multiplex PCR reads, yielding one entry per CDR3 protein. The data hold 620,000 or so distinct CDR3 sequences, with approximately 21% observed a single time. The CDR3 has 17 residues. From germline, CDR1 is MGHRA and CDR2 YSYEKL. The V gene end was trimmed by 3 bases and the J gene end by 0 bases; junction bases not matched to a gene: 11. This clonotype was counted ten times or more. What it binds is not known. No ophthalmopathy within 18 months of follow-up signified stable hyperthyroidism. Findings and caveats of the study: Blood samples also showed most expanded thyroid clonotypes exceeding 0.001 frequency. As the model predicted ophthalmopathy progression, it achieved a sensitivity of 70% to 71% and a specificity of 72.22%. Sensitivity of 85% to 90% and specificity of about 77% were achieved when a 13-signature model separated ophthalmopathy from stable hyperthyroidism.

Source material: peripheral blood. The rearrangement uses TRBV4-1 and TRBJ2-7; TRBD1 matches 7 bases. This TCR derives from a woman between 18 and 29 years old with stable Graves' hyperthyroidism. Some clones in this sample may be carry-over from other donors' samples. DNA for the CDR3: TGCGCCAGCAGCCAGGACCTTGAGACAGGGCGCTCCTACGAGCAGTACTTC. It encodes CASSQDLETGRSYEQYF.